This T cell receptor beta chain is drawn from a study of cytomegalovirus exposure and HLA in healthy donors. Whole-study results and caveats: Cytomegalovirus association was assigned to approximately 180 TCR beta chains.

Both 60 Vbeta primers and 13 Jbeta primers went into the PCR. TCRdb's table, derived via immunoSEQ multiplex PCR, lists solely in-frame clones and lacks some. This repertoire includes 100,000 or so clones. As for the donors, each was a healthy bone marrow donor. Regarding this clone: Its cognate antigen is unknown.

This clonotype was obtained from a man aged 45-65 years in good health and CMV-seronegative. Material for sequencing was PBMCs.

The CDR3 sequence: CASSIDNRQGNVGGYTF. DNA of the CDR3: TGTGCCAGTAGTATAGATAACCGACAGGGTAATGTGGGCGGCTACACCTTC. V and J are TRBV19 and TRBJ1-2; 7 bases line up with TRBD1. The CDR3 spans 17 residues. The germline gives CDR1 LNHDA, CDR2 SQIVND (reference sequence). Trimming took 0 bases from V and 8 from J; bases not matched to a gene: 15. Full variable domain (rest looked up from reference TRBV19 and TRBJ1-2): DGGITQSPKYLFRKEGQNVTLSCEQNLNHDAMYWYRQDPGQGLRLIYYSQIVNDFQKGDIAEGYSVSREKKESFPLTVTSAQKNPTAFYLCASSIDNRQGNVGGYTFGSGTRLTVV.